The TCR beta chain under discussion was sequenced for a study of blood T cell repertoires in COVID-19. This CDR3 spans 13 amino acids. Germline V CDR1 and CDR2: SGHVS, FQNEAQ. Trimming removed 7 bases from V and 2 bases from J, with 9 bases in between. In the authors' workflow: Using reference gene primer amplification, nucleated cell counts were estimated. The protocol was immunoSEQ multiplex PCR, while the TCRdb copy is restricted to in-frame clones and leaves out a portion. D and trimming come from the DNA, and the V and J calls and clone size come from that table. Seen here are about 130,000 clones, 70% to 80% observed once, and the top ten hold about a tenth. The sample holds many counts of this clone.

The TCR originated in a human donor in a cohort sampled during active COVID-19. The chain recombines TRBV7-8 with TRBJ1-5, with D tentatively TRBD1 (5 bases). The sample comprised peripheral blood. The CDR3 DNA follows: TGTGCCAGCACCAGGGTCGGCAATCAGCCCCAGCATTTT. Protein sequence: CASTRVGNQPQHF.